What follows are 26 T cell receptor beta chains derived from one specimen sequenced in a study of blood T cells in healthy people across ages. The second PCR ran about 6 to 12 cycles with a sample-barcoded 5' primer and J-beta primers. TCRdb independently ran MiXCR on the 5' RACE reads; one entry per CDR3 protein. The table has over 1,500,000 distinct CDR3 sequences, approximately 39% seen once. Specimen: blood. The receptors were sampled from a human donor in good health.

This clonotype was picked up a small number of times. CDR3 sequence (DNA): TGTGCCAGCAGCCCGGGACAGGGGTTCCGTGGCTACACCTTC. It specifies CASSPGQGFRGYTF. This chain connects TRBV6-4 to TRBJ1-2, with 10 bases that match TRBD1. The J segment lost 7 bases and the V segment lost 6 bases, leaving 8 bases of the junction unmatched. The CDR3 has 14 amino acids. CDR1 is MRHNA, CDR2 SNTAGT, per germline.

This clonotype was detected ten times or more. The chain carries TRBV4-3 and TRBJ2-7; 10 nucleotides agree with TRBD1. Germline V gene data show CDR1 as LGHNA and CDR2 as YSLEER. This CDR3 spans 15 amino acids. V dropped 5 bases and J dropped 5; count of bases not matched to a gene: 9. The CDR3 bases are TGCGCCAGCAGCTACTACCGGGGACAGGGGAACGAGCAGTACTTC. The encoded protein is CASSYYRGQGNEQYF.

V and J are TRBV20-1 and TRBJ2-3; TRBD2 agrees at 10 bases. With 5 bases clipped from V and 2 bases from J, the junction kept 10 bases outside the gene matches. CDR1 and CDR2 from the germline V gene are DFQATT and SNEGSKA (reference sequence). The CDR3 loop spans 16 amino acids. The DNA of the CDR3 is TGCAGTGCTGAACCCAAACTAGCGGGGTACACAGATACGCAGTATTTT. It translates to CSAEPKLAGYTDTQYF.

This clonotype was picked up a small number of times. The rearrangement uses TRBV24-1 and TRBJ2-5; possibly TRBD1 for D (5 bases). The length of the CDR3 is 15 residues. Trimming cost V 5 bases and J 2 bases, with 14 bases left between them. Germline CDR1 reads KGHDR; CDR2 reads SFDVKD. CDR3: CATSGATGKQETQYF. CDR3 coding DNA: TGTGCCACCAGTGGGGCCACAGGAAAACAAGAGACCCAGTACTTC.

This chain joins TRBV4-2 and TRBJ1-6, with 8 bases lining up with TRBD1. Germline CDR1 is LGHNA and CDR2 is YNFKEQ. This CDR3 comprises 15 residues. Germline trimming cut 5 bases from V and 7 bases from J; bases unmatched to any gene: 7. The CDR3 nucleotides are TGTGCCAGCAGCTATTTACAGGGGGGGAATTCACCCCTCCACTTT. Translating it yields CASSYLQGGNSPLHF.

The chain has TRBV6-5 and TRBJ1-4; D remains unclear. V gave up 3 bases and J gave up 8 bases, with 10 bases separating them. This CDR3 spans 13 amino acids. Germline CDR1 reads MNHEY; CDR2 reads SVGAGI. DNA of the CDR3: TGTGCCAGCAGTTATGCGGGCCGGGAAAAACTGTTTTTT. Translated, it gives CASSYAGREKLFF.

The V call is TRBV20-1, the J call TRBJ1-5; 7 nucleotides agree with TRBD1. J gave up 3 bases and V 6 bases, and 17 bases lay outside the gene matches. This CDR3 comprises 17 residues. CDR1 is DFQATT, CDR2 SNEGSKA, per germline (reference sequence). The CDR3, as DNA: TGCAGTGCCACCCGATTCCGGGACAGTGCTTCCAATCAGCCCCAGCATTTT. It encodes CSATRFRDSASNQPQHF.

As to this clonotype: A read error may explain this, as a much larger clone is one base away. This sequence joins TRBV9 and TRBJ2-1, with 7 bases aligning to TRBD2. The V gene's germline CDR1 is SGDLS and CDR2 YYNGEE. The CDR3 contains 14 residues. After removal of 0 bases from V and 10 bases from J, the junction contained 7 bases not matched to a gene. CDR3 in amino acids: CASSVAGGPYEQFF. The CDR3 DNA reads TGTGCCAGCAGCGTAGCGGGGGGTCCCTACGAGCAGTTCTTC.

This chain links TRBV7-2 with TRBJ2-4; the match to TRBD2 covers 10 bases. The CDR3 sequence is 16 residues long. V shed 4 bases, J shed 0 bases, and the junction held 3 bases outside the gene matches. Germline V CDR1 and CDR2: SGHTA, FQGNSA. The DNA of the CDR3 is TGTGCCAGCAGCTGGAGCGGGGGGGCAGCCAAAAACATTCAGTACTTC. This translates into CASSWSGGAAKNIQYF.

The V gene is TRBV6-2 or TRBV6-3, the J gene TRBJ2-4, with a weak D call TRBD2 (7 bases). V lost 11 bases, J lost 6 bases, and 17 bases lay in between. CDR1 is MNHEY, CDR2 SVGEGT, per germline. The CDR3 sequence is 13 residues long. CDR3 nucleotides: TGTGCCGCCGCACGGGGGGCAATAAACATTCAGTACTTC. Residues: CAAARGAINIQYF.

This clonotype turned up a few times. This chain uses TRBV20-1 with TRBJ2-5; 7 nucleotides match TRBD1. The CDR3 is 12 residues long. In germline, CDR1 is DFQATT, CDR2 SNEGSKA (reference sequence). Unmatched junction bases numbered 9, after V lost 5 bases and J lost 9 bases. For the CDR3, the DNA is TGCAGTGCTTCCGGACAGGCTAAGGCCCAGTACTTC. Residues: CSASGQAKAQYF.

This clonotype was counted a few times. The V gene is TRBV20-1, the J gene TRBJ1-2; D gene uncertain. Deletions cut 0 bases from V and 7 bases from J, with 12 bases between. Germline CDR1 is DFQATT and CDR2 is SNEGSKA (reference sequence). The CDR3 is 13 residues long. CDR3 DNA: TGCAGTGCTAGAGACAGCAGTTTGAGTGGCTACACCTTC. It encodes CSARDSSLSGYTF.

Written as DNA, the CDR3 is TGTGCCAGCAGCTCCACTTCCGGGGCCCACGAGCAGTACTTC. Translating it yields CASSSTSGAHEQYF. The chain joins TRBV3-1 to TRBJ2-7; D assignment may be TRBD1 or TRBD2 (5 bases each). The CDR3 contains 14 residues. In germline, CDR1 is LGHDT, CDR2 YNNKEL (reference sequence). V dropped 5 bases and J dropped 5 bases, with 16 bases sitting between them.

The V call is TRBV5-1, the J call TRBJ2-4; D is unresolved. V was shortened by 6 bases and J by 13 bases, with 20 bases between the two germline ends. In germline, CDR1 is SGHRS, CDR2 YFSETQ. The CDR3 sequence is 13 residues long. The CDR3 coding sequence is TGCGCCAGCACGCGTGAATCCCAGGTCAAGCAGTACTTC. It specifies CASTRESQVKQYF.

This chain connects TRBV2 to TRBJ2-1; TRBD2 might be the D (6 bases). Germline CDR1 and CDR2: SNHLY and FYNNEI. The V end lost 8 bases, the J end lost 7 bases, and 18 bases lay between the germline ends. The CDR3 is 14 residues long. DNA of the CDR3: TGTGCCAGCGGGACGTTCTGGGGGGATAATGAGCAGTTCTTC. Translating gives CASGTFWGDNEQFF.

The chain combines TRBV5-1 with TRBJ1-1, with D unclear. Germline V gene sequence: CDR1 SGHRS, CDR2 YFSETQ. V was pared by 0 bases and J by 1 base, with 10 bases between. The CDR3 is 15 residues long. CDR3 bases: TGCGCCAGCAGCTTGGACCCCTATGGGAACACTGAAGCTTTCTTT. Its translation: CASSLDPYGNTEAFF.

In this sample, this clonotype turned up a few times. This chain joins TRBV12-3 or TRBV12-4 and TRBJ1-2; TRBD1 is a possible D gene (6 bases). V lost 8 bases to trimming and J lost 4 bases, with 17 bases between them. This CDR3 contains 14 residues. The CDR3 sequence is CASSWAEGVYGYTF. CDR3 bases: TGTGCCAGCTCCTGGGCCGAGGGGGTCTATGGCTACACCTTC.

This rearrangement joins TRBV6-5 to TRBJ2-4; possibly TRBD1 for D (6 bases). The last part of the DNA fits TRBJ2-7 better; the J call may be wrong. There are 15 residues in the CDR3. Per germline, CDR1 MNHEY and CDR2 SVGAGI. The chain's CDR3 is CASSYPNRVGYEQYF. The CDR3 DNA follows: TGTGCCAGCAGTTACCCCAACAGGGTGGGCTACGAGCAGTACTTC.

This clonotype was seen many times. The rearrangement uses TRBV29-1 and TRBJ2-3; 7 nucleotides match TRBD1. V was clipped by 7 bases and J by 5 bases; unmatched bases: 6. There are 12 residues in the CDR3. Germline loops: CDR1 SQVTM, CDR2 ANQGSEA. CDR3 residues: CSARQGIDTQYF. CDR3 nucleotides: TGCAGCGCCAGACAGGGAATAGATACGCAGTATTTT.

The V and J genes are TRBV6-6 and TRBJ2-5, with D perhaps given as TRBD1 or TRBD2 (5 bases each). Germline CDR1 and CDR2: MNHNY and SVGAGI (reference sequence). V lost 2 bases to trimming and J lost 3 bases, with 10 bases between them. The CDR3 is 14 amino acids. CDR3 loop: CASSYGLGEETQYF. The CDR3 DNA follows: TGTGCCAGCAGTTACGGTTTGGGGGAAGAGACCCAGTACTTC.

This clonotype was observed a few times. The chain uses TRBV29-1 and TRBJ2-1; D remains ambiguous. Germline V gene lookup returns CDR1 SQVTM and CDR2 ANQGSEA. The ends were cut back, 0 bases at V and 3 bases at J, with 9 bases in the middle. The CDR3 runs 14 residues. The CDR3 DNA follows: TGCAGCGTTGAAGATGCAGGAGACTACAATGAGCAGTTCTTC. Protein sequence: CSVEDAGDYNEQFF.

In this sample, this clonotype turned up a few times. The rearrangement uses TRBV7-9 and TRBJ2-1; TRBD2 matches at 8 bases. V was pared by 3 bases and J by 2 bases, with 9 bases of the junction left unmatched. The CDR3 sequence is 17 residues long. CDR1 SEHNR and CDR2 FQNEAQ come from the germline V gene (reference sequence). The DNA of the CDR3 is TGTGCCAGCAGCTTTCGGAGACTAGCGCCGACCTACAATGAGCAGTTCTTC. It encodes CASSFRRLAPTYNEQFF.

This clonotype has just a few counts. V usage is TRBV28 and J usage is TRBJ2-3, with 8 nucleotides matching TRBD2. The CDR3 is 16 amino acids. The germline V gene encodes CDR1 MDHEN and CDR2 SYDVKM. V shed 6 bases, J shed 6 bases, and the junction held 14 bases outside the gene matches. The CDR3 DNA sequence: TGTGCCAGCAGGACATCTGCCCGGGGGGGCGGGGATACGCAGTATTTT. Protein sequence: CASRTSARGGGDTQYF. Filled out from reference TRBV28 and TRBJ2-3, the complete variable domain reads DVKVTQSSRYLVKRTGEKVFLECVQDMDHENMFWYRQDPGLGLRLIYFSYDVKMKEKGDIPEGYSVSREKKERFSLILESASTNQTSMYLCASRTSARGGGDTQYFGPGTRLTVL.

The rearrangement uses TRBV20-1 and TRBJ1-1; TRBD1 aligns across 7 bases. The CDR3 is 14 amino acids. Unmatched junction bases numbered 11, after V lost 5 bases and J lost 5 bases. Germline CDR1 DFQATT, CDR2 SNEGSKA (reference sequence). The CDR3 protein is CSAWSTGVGTEAFF. Here the CDR3 DNA reads TGCAGTGCTTGGTCAACAGGGGTGGGTACTGAAGCTTTCTTT.

V and J are TRBV14 and TRBJ1-1, with D maybe TRBD1 (6 bases). This CDR3 region has 14 residues. The germline V and J ends were trimmed by 4 bases and 5 bases, with 14 bases remaining between them. From germline, CDR1 is SGHDN and CDR2 FVKESK. This CDR3 reads CASSPYGGQTEAFF. The CDR3, as DNA: TGTGCCAGCAGCCCTTACGGGGGGCAGACTGAAGCTTTCTTT.

This chain links TRBV1 with TRBJ2-5; TRBD1 is the table's D call and was not checked against the DNA. TRBV1 is described as a pseudogene. The CDR3 contains 12 residues. Here the CDR3 DNA reads TGCACCAGCAGAGGGGAACAAGAGACCCAGTACTTC. Amino acid sequence: CTSRGEQETQYF.